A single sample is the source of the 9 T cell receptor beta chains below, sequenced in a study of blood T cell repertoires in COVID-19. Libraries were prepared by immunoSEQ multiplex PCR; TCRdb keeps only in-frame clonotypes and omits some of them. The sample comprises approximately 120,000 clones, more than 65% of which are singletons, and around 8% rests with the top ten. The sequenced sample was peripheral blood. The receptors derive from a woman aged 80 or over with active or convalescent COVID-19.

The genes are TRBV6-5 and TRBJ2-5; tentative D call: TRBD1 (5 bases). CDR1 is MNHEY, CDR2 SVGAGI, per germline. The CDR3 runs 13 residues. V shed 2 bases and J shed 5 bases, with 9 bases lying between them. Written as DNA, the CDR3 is TGTGCCAGCAGTTACCAGGGTCGGGAGACCCAGTACTTC. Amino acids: CASSYQGRETQYF.

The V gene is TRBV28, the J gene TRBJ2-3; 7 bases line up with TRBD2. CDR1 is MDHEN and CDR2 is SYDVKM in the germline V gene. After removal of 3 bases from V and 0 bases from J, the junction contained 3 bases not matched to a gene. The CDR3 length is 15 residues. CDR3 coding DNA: TGTGCCAGCAGTTTCCCTAGCGGTAGCACAGATACGCAGTATTTT. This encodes CASSFPSGSTDTQYF.

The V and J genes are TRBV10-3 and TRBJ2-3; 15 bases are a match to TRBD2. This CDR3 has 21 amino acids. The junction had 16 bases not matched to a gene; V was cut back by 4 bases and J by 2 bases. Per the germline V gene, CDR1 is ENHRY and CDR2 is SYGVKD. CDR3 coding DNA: TGTGCCATCAGTGGGAAAGGCCCAGGACTAGCGGGAGGGCCGTCCACAGATACGCAGTATTTT. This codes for CAISGKGPGLAGGPSTDTQYF.

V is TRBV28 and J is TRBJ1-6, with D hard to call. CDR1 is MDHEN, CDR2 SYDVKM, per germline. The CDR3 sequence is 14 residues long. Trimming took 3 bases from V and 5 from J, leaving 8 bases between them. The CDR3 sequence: CASSLARNNSPLHF. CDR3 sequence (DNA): TGTGCCAGCAGTTTGGCGAGGAATAATTCACCCCTCCACTTT.

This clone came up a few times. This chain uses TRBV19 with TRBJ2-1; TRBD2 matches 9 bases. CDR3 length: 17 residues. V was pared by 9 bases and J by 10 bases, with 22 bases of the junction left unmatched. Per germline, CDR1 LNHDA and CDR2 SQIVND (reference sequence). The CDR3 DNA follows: TGTGCCAGCGCCGGGACCCTAGCGGGACTCTCCTATGGGGAGCAGTTCTTC. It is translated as CASAGTLAGLSYGEQFF.

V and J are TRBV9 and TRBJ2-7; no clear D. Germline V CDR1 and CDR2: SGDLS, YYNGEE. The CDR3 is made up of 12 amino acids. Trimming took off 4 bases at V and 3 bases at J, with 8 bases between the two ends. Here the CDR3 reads CASSRSDYEQYF. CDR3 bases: TGTGCCAGCAGCCGGAGCGACTACGAGCAGTACTTC.

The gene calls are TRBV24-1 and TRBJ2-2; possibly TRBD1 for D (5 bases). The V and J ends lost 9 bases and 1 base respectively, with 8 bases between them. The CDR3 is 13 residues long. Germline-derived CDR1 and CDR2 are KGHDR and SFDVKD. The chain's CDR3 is CATGAENTGELFF. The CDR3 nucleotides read TGTGCCACCGGGGCAGAGAACACCGGGGAGCTGTTTTTT.

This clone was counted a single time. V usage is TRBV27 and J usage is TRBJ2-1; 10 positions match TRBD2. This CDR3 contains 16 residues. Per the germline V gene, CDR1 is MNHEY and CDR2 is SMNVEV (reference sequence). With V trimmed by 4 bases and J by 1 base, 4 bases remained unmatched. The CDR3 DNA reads TGTGCCAGCAGTTCTAGCGGGAGAGGATCCTACAATGAGCAGTTCTTC. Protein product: CASSSSGRGSYNEQFF.

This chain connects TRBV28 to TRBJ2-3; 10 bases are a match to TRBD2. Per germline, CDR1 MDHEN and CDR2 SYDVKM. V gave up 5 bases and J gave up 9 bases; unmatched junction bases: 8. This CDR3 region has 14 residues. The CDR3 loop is CASSGTSVRRTQYF. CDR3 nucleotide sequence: TGTGCCAGCAGTGGGACTAGCGTTAGGAGGACGCAGTATTTT.